This record covers a single T cell receptor beta chain. What it recognizes is unknown. V was clipped by 4 bases and J by 7 bases, with 15 bases between them. The CDR3 is made up of 15 amino acids. CDR1 and CDR2 (germline): SGHRS, YFSETQ. The data derive from a study of identifying expanded T cells in peripheral blood. Study-wide results and caveats: Over around two and four weeks, about 16 and 20 clones changed, versus around 1.1 between replicates. Variance in clone template counts between approximately 2-week samples significantly increased with total template count across all healthy donors.

The method was immunoSEQ multiplex PCR; TCRdb's version includes in-frame clones alone and lacks a portion of them. This sample yields about 100,000 clones, of which 88% are seen a single time; just over 5.5% belongs to the top ten. During the collection period, no donor immune events like infections were recorded. Sequenced material: blood. The TCR comes from a person between 18 and 70 years old in good health. The genes are TRBV5-1 and TRBJ1-6, with D possibly TRBD1 on 5 matching bases. For the CDR3, the DNA is TGCGCCAGCAGCCCGGCGACAGTGCAGAATTCACCCCTCCACTTT. Translation gives CASSPATVQNSPLHF.